This T cell receptor (beta chain) was sequenced during a study of blood T cell repertoires in COVID-19. As processed by the authors: Amplification with reference gene primers provided the estimates of nucleated cell counts. The data were produced by immunoSEQ multiplex PCR, yet TCRdb's version contains in-frame clones alone and is incomplete. The V and J calls and clone size are taken from that table; D and trimming were inferred from the DNA. Among about 250,000 clones, 75% to 85% were seen once, and the ten largest hold over 7.5%. On this clone: Other DNA sequences in this sample translate to the same CDR3.

The CDR3 runs to 15 residues. Germline loops: CDR1 SGHRS, CDR2 YFSETQ. The ends were cut back, 0 bases at V and 3 bases at J, with 13 bases in the middle. The V call is TRBV5-1, the J call TRBJ2-7; tentative D call: TRBD2 (7 bases). Source material: PBMCs or T cells enriched from blood (not recorded which). The clonotype originates from a woman between 50 and 59 years old with acute COVID-19. This chain's CDR3 is CASSLEAGAHYEQYF. In nucleotides, the CDR3 is TGCGCCAGCAGCTTGGAGGCGGGGGCCCACTACGAGCAGTACTTC.